The rows below give T cell receptor beta chains drawn from one sample of a study of blood T cell repertoires in COVID-19. Here immunoSEQ multiplex PCR was the method, and the copy in TCRdb shows in-frame clones only, minus some. Of about 230,000 clones in the sample, 70% to 90% were seen once. The source material was peripheral blood. Every receptor here comes from a woman in her seventies with active or convalescent COVID-19. The CDR3 runs from the conserved cysteine through the conserved F or W. D genes are given only for firm matches. The size field is filled for only some rows; it gives once, few, many or a size class.

clone_size d_call j_call v_call cdr3_aa cdr3_nt
- - TRBJ2-4 TRBV9 CASSVALTPQVGQAIQYF TGTGCCAGCAGCGTAGCTTTAACACCCCAGGTGGGCCAGGCCATTCAGTACTTC
- - TRBJ1-5 TRBV6-5 CASSYSQGSGQPQHF TGTGCCAGCAGTTACTCTCAGGGGTCAGGGCAGCCCCAGCATTTT
- - TRBJ2-1 TRBV7-2 CASSLGGDSMRQFF TGTGCCAGCAGCTTAGGGGGGGACTCAATGAGGCAGTTCTTC
- TRBD1 TRBJ1-2 TRBV29-1 CSVQTGNYNYGYTF TGCAGCGTCCAGACAGGGAATTACAACTATGGCTACACCTTC
- TRBD1 TRBJ1-1 TRBV19 CASSITTGGWTEAFF TGTGCCAGTAGTATAACCACAGGGGGCTGGACTGAAGCTTTCTTT
- - TRBJ1-4 TRBV5-4 CASSSGGASNEKLFF TGTGCCAGCAGCTCTGGAGGGGCCTCTAATGAAAAACTGTTTTTT
- - TRBJ1-6 TRBV4-3 CASSQESGWSPLHF TGCGCCAGCAGCCAAGAATCAGGGTGGTCACCCCTCCACTTT
- TRBD1 TRBJ2-7 TRBV29-1 CSVAYHRQGPYEQYF TGCAGCGTGGCCTATCATAGACAGGGGCCCTACGAGCAGTACTTC
- - TRBJ1-1 TRBV29-1 CSVGLAQNTEAFF TGCAGCGTGGGACTGGCCCAGAACACTGAAGCTTTCTTT
- - TRBJ2-7 TRBV2 CASSDVADYEQYF TGTGCCAGCAGTGACGTGGCAGACTACGAGCAGTACTTC
once TRBD2 TRBJ2-7 TRBV11-2 CASSGGLADSYEQYF TGTGCCAGCAGTGGGGGACTAGCGGACTCCTACGAGCAGTACTTC
- - TRBJ2-7 TRBV7-9 CASSLGREQYF TGTGCCAGCAGCTTAGGGAGAGAGCAGTACTTC
once - TRBJ2-6 TRBV5-4 CASSLVGDSGANVLTF TGTGCCAGCAGCTTGGTAGGGGACTCTGGGGCCAACGTCCTGACTTTC
- - TRBJ1-5 TRBV4-3 CASSQVLNQPQHF TGCGCCAGCAGCCAAGTTCTTAATCAGCCCCAGCATTTT
- - TRBJ2-1 TRBV7-8 CASSPYLSQGFYNEQFF TGTGCCAGCAGCCCCTATCTGAGTCAGGGGTTCTACAATGAGCAGTTCTTC
- - TRBJ1-4 TRBV5-1 CASSLAGGESEKLFF TGCGCCAGCAGCTTGGCCGGGGGGGAGTCCGAAAAACTGTTTTTT
- TRBD1 TRBJ2-1 TRBV5-1 CASRKTGDSYNEQFF TGCGCCAGCAGGAAAACAGGGGACTCCTACAATGAGCAGTTCTTC
- - TRBJ1-1 TRBV5-1 CASSLGGRDGTEAFF TGCGCCAGCAGCTTGGGAGGCCGAGACGGGACTGAAGCTTTCTTT
few TRBD2 TRBJ2-1 TRBV19 CASSIGGDAEQFF TGTGCCAGTAGTATCGGGGGGGATGCTGAGCAGTTCTTC
- TRBD1 TRBJ2-5 TRBV5-5 CASSPIEQGSQETQYF TGTGCCAGCAGCCCTATAGAACAGGGGTCCCAAGAGACCCAGTACTTC
- TRBD2 TRBJ2-3 TRBV5-1 CASSLTSGSTDTQYF TGCGCCAGCAGCCTAACTAGCGGGAGCACAGATACGCAGTATTTT
few TRBD1 TRBJ1-5 TRBV10-3 CAISGQGGGSNQPQHF TGTGCCATCAGCGGACAGGGGGGAGGGAGCAATCAGCCCCAGCATTTT
- - TRBJ2-5 TRBV28 CASSLTDETQYF TGTGCCAGCAGTTTGACAGACGAGACCCAGTACTTC
- TRBD1 TRBJ2-7 TRBV10-3 CAISEPGTGVYEQYF TGTGCCATCAGTGAACCCGGGACAGGGGTTTACGAGCAGTACTTC
- TRBD1 TRBJ1-1 TRBV9 CASSVGTGGESGTEAFF TGTGCCAGCAGCGTCGGGACAGGGGGCGAGTCGGGCACTGAAGCTTTCTTT
- - TRBJ2-1 TRBV16 CASSQRRDNEQFF TGTGCCAGCAGCCAAAGGAGAGACAATGAGCAGTTCTTC
- - TRBJ1-6 TRBV7-2 CASMGQGGTPLHF TGTGCCAGCATGGGTCAGGGAGGAACACCCCTCCACTTT